This is a list of T cell receptor beta chains from one sample in a study of PD-1 blockade in classical Hodgkin lymphoma. Repertoires were generated with immunoSEQ multiplex PCR, while TCRdb's copy carries only in-frame clones and drops some. Counted here are about 25,000 clones, 60% to 80% occurring once; the ten biggest clones make up about 3.3%. This specimen was peripheral blood mononuclear cells (PBMCs), taken at baseline. Receptors were obtained from a human donor with classical Hodgkin lymphoma. CDR3s include the opening cysteine and the closing phenylalanine or tryptophan. D genes are given only for firm matches. Expanded clones get a size class; other rows say once, few or many, or leave the size out.

once,TRBV1,TRBJ1-5,.,CTSSHTGGCGNQPQHF,TGCACCAGCAGCCATACAGGGGGCTGTGGGAATCAGCCCCAGCATTTT
.,TRBV28,TRBJ2-5,TRBD1,CASSFFGPGQETGETQYF,TGTGCCAGCAGTTTTTTTGGCCCGGGACAGGAGACCGGGGAGACCCAGTACTTC
few,TRBV5-6,TRBJ1-2,TRBD1,CASELGQGVTF,TGTGCCAGCGAACTCGGACAGGGCGTGACCTTC
.,TRBV9,TRBJ2-7,TRBD2,CAGSPSTSGEQYF,TGTGCCGGCAGCCCATCGACTAGCGGCGAGCAGTACTTC
.,TRBV6-6,TRBJ2-5,TRBD1,CASSHRQGEETQYF,TGTGCCAGCAGCCACAGACAGGGGGAAGAGACCCAGTACTTC
.,TRBV4-2,TRBJ2-7,.,CASSQEIGGSSYEQYF,TGTGCCAGCAGCCAAGAAATCGGCGGCTCCTCCTACGAGCAGTACTTC
few,TRBV4-1,TRBJ2-1,TRBD2,CASSQEFGTSGYNEQFF,TGCGCCAGCAGCCAAGAATTCGGGACTAGCGGGTACAATGAGCAGTTCTTC
few,TRBV6-1,TRBJ1-1,.,CASSKRNTEAFF,TGTGCCAGCAGTAAGAGGAACACTGAAGCTTTCTTT
.,TRBV2,TRBJ1-1,.,CASSEYHPEAFF,TGTGCCAGCAGTGAATACCACCCTGAAGCTTTCTTT
few,TRBV5-6,TRBJ2-7,.,CASSLVGASYEQYF,TGTGCCAGCAGCTTGGTAGGGGCCTCCTACGAGCAGTACTTC
.,TRBV18,TRBJ2-7,.,CASSPLPLDLAYEQYF,TGTGCCAGCTCACCGCTACCTTTGGACCTTGCTTACGAGCAGTACTTC
once,TRBV2,TRBJ2-5,TRBD2,CASRGLQETQYF,TGTGCCAGCAGGGGACTACAAGAGACCCAGTACTTC
.,TRBV6-1,TRBJ2-1,.,CASSELSSAYSYNEQFF,TGTGCCAGCAGTGAACTATCTAGCGCCTACTCCTACAATGAGCAGTTCTTC
few,TRBV10-3,TRBJ1-6,.,CAIGSNNSPLHF,TGTGCCATCGGAAGTAACAATTCACCCCTCCACTTT
.,TRBV2,TRBJ2-5,.,CASSEWFGQETQYF,TGTGCCAGCAGTGAATGGTTCGGCCAAGAGACCCAGTACTTC
.,TRBV4-1,TRBJ2-4,.,CASSQERGGYIQYF,TGCGCCAGCAGCCAAGAAAGGGGTGGTTACATTCAGTACTTC
.,TRBV27,TRBJ2-3,TRBD2,CASQRGTSGGGPDTQYF,TGTGCCAGCCAAAGGGGGACTAGCGGGGGCGGCCCAGATACGCAGTATTTT
.,TRBV28,TRBJ1-6,TRBD1,CASSGQGQPLHF,TGTGCCAGCAGTGGACAGGGCCAACCCCTCCACTTT
.,TRBV6-5,TRBJ1-1,TRBD1,CASRRDSLNTEAFF,TGTGCCAGCCGTCGGGACAGCTTGAACACTGAAGCTTTCTTT
.,TRBV6-6,TRBJ2-2,.,CASSLEPRAGGELFF,TGTGCCAGCAGTTTAGAACCCAGGGCAGGCGGGGAGCTGTTTTTT
few,TRBV7-6,TRBJ2-7,.,CASSLGGAFYEQYF,TGTGCCAGCAGCTTAGGGGGGGCTTTCTACGAGCAGTACTTC
few,TRBV4-2,TRBJ1-2,.,CASSQESGINYGYTF,TGTGCCAGCAGCCAAGAATCGGGAATCAACTATGGCTACACCTTC
.,TRBV2,TRBJ2-3,.,CASSVGFPDTQYF,TGTGCCAGCAGTGTCGGTTTCCCAGATACGCAGTATTTT
.,TRBV27,TRBJ2-7,.,CASSFIGNEQYF,TGTGCCAGCAGTTTTATCGGGAACGAGCAGTACTTC
.,TRBV2,TRBJ2-2,.,CASRTENTGELFF,TGTGCCAGCCGGACCGAAAACACCGGGGAGCTGTTTTTT
.,TRBV10-3,TRBJ2-3,.,CAISSGDTQYF,TGTGCCATCAGTTCCGGAGATACGCAGTATTTT
.,TRBV14,TRBJ1-1,.,CASSQGQGERNTEAFF,TGTGCCAGCAGCCAAGGCCAGGGTGAGCGGAACACTGAAGCTTTCTTT
.,TRBV5-1,TRBJ2-7,.,CASSLSVQDDSHYEQYF,TGCGCCAGCAGCTTGTCAGTCCAGGACGACTCCCACTACGAGCAGTACTTC
.,TRBV10-3,TRBJ1-1,.,CAITDGLNTEAFF,TGTGCCATCACGGACGGACTGAACACTGAAGCTTTCTTT